Below are 32 T cell receptor beta chains sequenced from a single sample in a study of control samples from healthy donors and cancer patients. Sequenced by immunoSEQ multiplex PCR; TCRdb stores in-frame clones only, minus some. This sample has about 120,000 clones, with 88% found just once. Sequences were obtained from PBMCs. The source is a woman aged 55-70 years with lung cancer.

In this sample, this clone turned up a few times. J is TRBJ2-1 and V is TRBV5-1, with 8 nucleotides matching TRBD2. Germline V gene sequence: CDR1 SGHRS, CDR2 YFSETQ. The CDR3 spans 15 residues. Germline trimming cut 4 bases from V and 3 bases from J; bases unmatched to any gene: 6. CDR3 in amino acids: CASSAETSDYNEQFF. The CDR3 DNA reads as TGCGCCAGCAGCGCCGAGACTAGCGACTACAATGAGCAGTTCTTC. Together with reference TRBV5-1 and TRBJ2-1, the CDR3 gives the full variable domain: KAGVTQTPRYLIKTRGQQVTLSCSPISGHRSVSWYQQTPGQGLQFLFEYFSETQRNKGNFPGRFSGRQFSNSRSEMNVSTLELGDSALYLCASSAETSDYNEQFFGPGTRLTVL.

This sequence joins TRBV24-1 and TRBJ2-7; the D gene could be TRBD1 or TRBD2 (7 bases each). V lost 4 bases and J 3 bases, leaving 18 bases between the germline ends. Per germline, CDR1 KGHDR and CDR2 SFDVKD. The CDR3 totals 16 residues. CDR3: CATSELDRRGYYEQYF. CDR3 nucleotide sequence: TGTGCCACCAGTGAACTGGACAGGCGGGGGTACTACGAGCAGTACTTC.

The chain combines TRBV18 with TRBJ1-1, with D tentatively TRBD1 (5 bases). The CDR3 runs to 13 residues. V gave up 6 bases and J gave up 3 bases, with 11 bases separating them. CDR1 and CDR2 from the germline V gene are KGHSH and LQKENI. CDR3 loop: CASSGGEDTEAFF. DNA for the CDR3: TGTGCCAGCTCGGGGGGAGAGGACACTGAAGCTTTCTTT.

This sequence joins TRBV18 and TRBJ2-7; tentatively, D is TRBD2 (5 bases). Germline assignment: CDR1 KGHSH and CDR2 LQKENI. The V and J ends lost 4 bases and 2 bases respectively, with 12 bases between them. This CDR3 spans 14 amino acids. The CDR3 DNA is TGTGCCAGCTCACAAGAGCGGTCGGCCTACGAGCAGTACTTC. Protein sequence: CASSQERSAYEQYF.

CDR3 residues: CASSLARAGGLQKSSYEQYF. The CDR3 DNA follows: TGTGCCAGCAGCTTAGCGCGGGCGGGGGGGCTCCAAAAGAGCTCCTACGAGCAGTACTTC. V is TRBV7-6 and J is TRBJ2-7; 9 bases agree with TRBD2. The CDR3 is 20 residues long. The V segment lost 0 bases and the J segment 0 bases; nucleotides outside the gene matches: 15. CDR1 and CDR2 from the germline V gene are SGHVS and FNYEAQ.

This clone was seen only once. This chain joins TRBV18 and TRBJ2-3, with D uncertain. Germline V lookup: CDR1 KGHSH, CDR2 LQKENI. Trimming took off 8 bases at V and 2 bases at J, with 20 bases between the two ends. The CDR3 loop spans 16 amino acids. The CDR3 spells CASRPWASGSTDTQYF. CDR3 in DNA: TGTGCCAGCCGCCCGTGGGCGTCTGGATCCACAGATACGCAGTATTTT.

The chain carries TRBV5-1 and TRBJ2-7; 10 bases are a match to TRBD2. This CDR3 is 15 amino acids long. Germline trimming cut 5 bases from V and 3 bases from J; bases unmatched to any gene: 8. Germline CDR1 SGHRS, CDR2 YFSETQ. The CDR3 loop is CASSSLAGVVYEQYF. The CDR3 nucleotides are TGCGCCAGCAGTTCTCTAGCGGGAGTAGTCTACGAGCAGTACTTC.

The chain joins TRBV27 to TRBJ2-7, with D perhaps being TRBD1 or TRBD2 (6 bases each). The V gene lost 8 bases and the J gene lost 3 bases, with 14 bases spanning the gap. Germline V gene data show CDR1 as MNHEY and CDR2 as SMNVEV (reference sequence). This CDR3 contains 13 residues. The CDR3 sequence: CASARGGGYEQYF. CDR3 DNA: TGTGCCAGCGCACGAGGGGGAGGCTACGAGCAGTACTTC.

The chain links TRBV5-5 to TRBJ1-5; D perhaps matches TRBD1 (6 bases). The CDR3 is 14 amino acids. The germline V gene encodes CDR1 SGHKS and CDR2 YYEKEE (reference sequence). V lost 0 bases, J lost 7 bases, and 11 bases lay in between. For the CDR3, the DNA is TGTGCCAGCAGCTTGGGAGGGGGGACGCAGCCCCAGCATTTT. The encoded protein is CASSLGGGTQPQHF.

The rearrangement joins TRBV28 to TRBJ2-7; possible D gene TRBD2, 5 bases. CDR1 MDHEN and CDR2 SYDVKM come from the germline V gene. The V and J ends lost 5 bases and 3 bases respectively, with 23 bases between them. The CDR3 extends over 17 amino acids. CDR3 loop: CASSPRVGLSGFYEQYF. In nucleotides, the CDR3 is TGTGCCAGCAGTCCGCGGGTAGGGCTCTCTGGTTTCTACGAGCAGTACTTC.

V and J are TRBV18 and TRBJ2-2; TRBD2 might be the D (5 bases). The CDR3 sequence is 15 residues long. The V gene lost 0 bases and the J gene lost 5 bases, with 10 bases spanning the gap. Germline V gene lookup returns CDR1 KGHSH and CDR2 LQKENI. CDR3 DNA sequence: TGTGCCAGCTCACCACCGGAGGAACGGACCGGGGAGCTGTTTTTT. It yields the protein CASSPPEERTGELFF.

This rearrangement joins TRBV30 to TRBJ2-7, with a possible D match to TRBD2 (6 bases). Looked up from germline, CDR1 is GTSNPN and CDR2 is SVGIG (reference sequence). V shed 7 bases and J shed 0 bases, with 16 bases lying between them. This CDR3 comprises 14 residues. CDR3 protein: CAFQWRGASYEQYF. The CDR3 DNA follows: TGTGCCTTCCAATGGCGGGGAGCCTCCTACGAGCAGTACTTC.

This clone has more than one count but fewer than ten. This chain connects TRBV19 to TRBJ1-1, with D unresolved. V was shortened by 9 bases and J by 3 bases, with 17 bases between the two germline ends. The CDR3 extends over 14 amino acids. Germline loops: CDR1 LNHDA, CDR2 SQIVND (reference sequence). The CDR3 sequence is CASRTMGGDTEAFF. The CDR3 bases are TGTGCCAGCCGGACGATGGGTGGGGACACTGAAGCTTTCTTT.

This clone has a handful of counts. The CDR3 DNA follows: TGTGCCAGCAGTGAATATGGGGCAGATACGCAGTATTTT. Its translation is CASSEYGADTQYF. The chain links TRBV6-1 to TRBJ2-3; D is unresolved. The CDR3 length is 13 residues. The germline V gene encodes CDR1 MNHNS and CDR2 SASEGT. V gave up 2 bases and J gave up 4 bases, with 7 bases separating them.

The chain is built from TRBV4-2 and TRBJ1-3; D call uncertain. V lost 3 bases and J 1 base, leaving 16 bases between the germline ends. CDR3 length: 17 amino acids. CDR1 is LGHNA, CDR2 YNFKEQ, per germline. In DNA, the CDR3 is TGTGCCAGCAGCCAGGACCTGACGGGCCAGTCTGGAAACACCATATATTTT. It codes for CASSQDLTGQSGNTIYF.

This clone occurred once. V gene TRBV4-2 combines with J gene TRBJ2-1, with D uncertain. V was pared by 0 bases and J by 6 bases, with 12 bases between. This CDR3 is 15 amino acids long. Germline assignment: CDR1 LGHNA and CDR2 YNFKEQ. Written as DNA, the CDR3 is TGTGCCAGCAGCCAAGATAGGCAGCTTTTCAATGAGCAGTTCTTC. The encoded protein is CASSQDRQLFNEQFF.

The rearrangement uses TRBV28 and TRBJ1-5, with 11 bases matching TRBD1. J was trimmed by 2 bases and V by 6 bases; bases with no gene match: 3. Germline CDR1 reads MDHEN; CDR2 reads SYDVKM. This CDR3 contains 15 residues. The CDR3, as DNA: TGTGCCAGCAGCTGGGGACAGGGGGGCAATCAGCCCCAGCATTTT. Translated, it gives CASSWGQGGNQPQHF. Full variable domain (missing parts from reference TRBV28 and TRBJ1-5): DVKVTQSSRYLVKRTGEKVFLECVQDMDHENMFWYRQDPGLGLRLIYFSYDVKMKEKGDIPEGYSVSREKKERFSLILESASTNQTSMYLCASSWGQGGNQPQHFGDGTRLSIL.

This clone was seen just once. The chain couples TRBV7-9 to TRBJ2-1; 9 bases agree with TRBD2. The CDR3 contains 15 residues. Germline V CDR1 and CDR2: SEHNR, FQNEAQ (reference sequence). V was clipped by 5 bases and J by 4 bases; unmatched bases: 6. The CDR3 DNA follows: TGTGCCAGCAGCAATAGCGGGAGAGAATACAATGAGCAGTTCTTC. Translated: CASSNSGREYNEQFF.

V and J are TRBV4-1 and TRBJ1-2; D is possibly TRBD1 (5 bases). Germline assignment: CDR1 MGHRA and CDR2 YSYEKL. The V end was cut by 1 base, the J end by 4 bases, with 10 bases between. The CDR3 length is 14 residues. The chain's CDR3 is CASSQATALYGYTF. The DNA of the CDR3 is TGCGCCAGCAGCCAAGCGACAGCTCTCTATGGCTACACCTTC.

The rearrangement uses TRBV5-5 and TRBJ1-1; weak D call: TRBD1 (5 bases). This CDR3 has 14 residues. Trimming took 0 bases from V and 3 from J, leaving 9 bases between them. CDR1 is SGHKS and CDR2 is YYEKEE in the germline V gene (reference sequence). CDR3 in amino acids: CASSLGQRDTEAFF. CDR3 nucleotide sequence: TGTGCCAGCAGCTTGGGACAGCGGGACACTGAAGCTTTCTTT. Filled out from reference TRBV5-5 and TRBJ1-1, the complete variable domain reads DAGVTQSPTHLIKTRGQQVTLRCSPISGHKSVSWYQQVLGQGPQFIFQYYEKEERGRGNFPDRFSARQFPNYSSELNVNALLLGDSALYLCASSLGQRDTEAFFGQGTRLTVV.

This chain joins TRBV9 and TRBJ2-5; 7 nucleotides match TRBD1. The CDR3 is made up of 15 amino acids. CDR1 is SGDLS, CDR2 YYNGEE, per germline. The trim removed 4 bases at V and 0 bases at J, leaving 6 bases unmatched. The CDR3 spells CASSSQGQYQETQYF. CDR3 bases: TGTGCCAGCAGCTCCCAGGGACAGTACCAAGAGACCCAGTACTTC.

This clone was counted a single time. V is TRBV19 and J is TRBJ1-2; TRBD1 matches 10 bases. In germline, CDR1 is LNHDA, CDR2 SQIVND (reference sequence). The J segment lost 4 bases and the V segment lost 9 bases, leaving 8 bases of the junction unmatched. This CDR3 has 14 residues. The CDR3 loop reads CASEGQGPPYGYTF. The CDR3 DNA is TGTGCCAGCGAGGGACAGGGGCCTCCCTATGGCTACACCTTC.

The CDR3 DNA follows: TGTGCCAGCAGCTTAGCCCCCGGACATGGCTACACCTTC. Protein product: CASSLAPGHGYTF. V usage is TRBV7-2 and J usage is TRBJ1-2; no clear D. V was trimmed by 0 bases and J by 6 bases, leaving 8 bases between them. The germline gives CDR1 SGHTA, CDR2 FQGNSA. The CDR3 loop spans 13 amino acids.

The chain joins TRBV4-3 to TRBJ1-6; D may be TRBD1 (6 bases). There are 15 residues in the CDR3. Germline values: CDR1 LGHNA, CDR2 YSLEER. V lost 0 bases and J lost 8, with 11 bases in between. The CDR3 reads CASSQDRGSYSPLHF. In nucleotides, the CDR3 is TGCGCCAGCAGCCAAGACAGGGGCTCTTATTCACCCCTCCACTTT.

The rearrangement links TRBV5-1 to TRBJ1-4; no clear D. In germline, CDR1 is SGHRS, CDR2 YFSETQ. V lost 7 bases, J lost 7 bases, and 14 bases lay in between. CDR3 length equals 13 residues. The CDR3 loop reads CASRREAFEKLFF. Written as DNA, the CDR3 is TGCGCCAGCCGAAGGGAGGCTTTTGAAAAACTGTTTTTT. The whole variable domain, filled in from reference TRBV5-1 and TRBJ1-4, reads KAGVTQTPRYLIKTRGQQVTLSCSPISGHRSVSWYQQTPGQGLQFLFEYFSETQRNKGNFPGRFSGRQFSNSRSEMNVSTLELGDSALYLCASRREAFEKLFFGSGTQLSVL.

CDR3 sequence: CASSSLSYEQYF. The CDR3 DNA sequence: TGTGCCAGCAGTTCGCTGAGTTACGAGCAGTACTTC. V and J are TRBV6-5 and TRBJ2-7; D remains ambiguous. Germline loops: CDR1 MNHEY, CDR2 SVGAGI. The CDR3 is made up of 12 amino acids. The V end lost 4 bases, the J end lost 4 bases, and 8 bases lay between the germline ends.

The chain uses TRBV6-2 or TRBV6-3 and TRBJ1-1; a weak D match, TRBD1 (6 bases). The ends were cut back, 6 bases at V and 4 bases at J, with 9 bases in the middle. This CDR3 is 12 amino acids long. The germline V gene has CDR1 MNHEY and CDR2 SVGEGT. The CDR3 protein is CASSRGGTEAFF. CDR3 sequence (DNA): TGTGCCAGCAGCCGAGGGGGCACTGAAGCTTTCTTT.

The rearrangement joins TRBV7-2 to TRBJ2-1; D may correspond to TRBD1 or TRBD2 (5 bases each). CDR1 and CDR2 from the germline V gene are SGHTA and FQGNSA. The CDR3 runs 16 residues. V was pared by 2 bases and J by 7 bases, with 18 bases between. The CDR3 DNA reads TGTGCCAGCAGCTTATGTCTCCCGGGGCCAACTAATGAGCAGTTCTTC. Translation: CASSLCLPGPTNEQFF.

The chain uses TRBV24-1 and TRBJ2-7; no reliable D call. Trimming removed 5 bases from V and 0 bases from J, with 13 bases in between. Germline V gene lookup returns CDR1 KGHDR and CDR2 SFDVKD. The CDR3 length is 15 residues. As DNA, the CDR3 is TGTGCCACCAGTGCCGCCCATGCAGGCTCCTACGAGCAGTACTTC. Residues: CATSAAHAGSYEQYF.

The genes are TRBV4-3 and TRBJ1-3, with 8 bases matching TRBD1. Germline CDR1 reads LGHNA; CDR2 reads YSLEER. The CDR3 covers 16 residues. The V and J ends lost 0 bases and 4 bases, in that order; junction bases with no gene match: 5. The CDR3 reads CASSQDGDRLGNTIYF. The CDR3 region has the DNA TGCGCCAGCAGCCAAGACGGGGACAGGCTCGGAAACACCATATATTTT.

The chain carries TRBV6-5 and TRBJ1-2; unclear D gene. Trimming shortened V by 2 bases and J by 0 bases, and 7 bases separated the two germline ends. Germline CDR1 and CDR2: MNHEY and SVGAGI. This CDR3 is built from 14 residues. In DNA, the CDR3 is TGTGCCAGCAGTTACGGGCATTCTAACTATGGCTACACCTTC. Encoded protein: CASSYGHSNYGYTF.

Notes on this clone: One end of the junction varies from germline; a read error may be responsible. The sample carries other DNA sequences with the same CDR3. This chain uses TRBV7-2 with TRBJ2-1; maybe TRBD1 (5 bases). The CDR3 has 15 amino acids. CDR1 and CDR2 from the germline V gene are SGHTA and FQGNSA. The CDR3 spells CASSLQVGTYNEQFF. The CDR3 DNA sequence: TGTGCCAGTAGCTTACAGGTGGGGACCTACAATGAGCAGTTCTTC. The full variable domain, completed using reference TRBV7-2 and TRBJ2-1, is GAGVSQSPSNKVTEKGKDVELRCDPISGHTALYWYRQSLGQGLEFLIYFQGNSAPDKSGLPSDRFSAERTGGSVSTLTIQRTQQEDSAVYLCASSLQVGTYNEQFFGPGTRLTVL.